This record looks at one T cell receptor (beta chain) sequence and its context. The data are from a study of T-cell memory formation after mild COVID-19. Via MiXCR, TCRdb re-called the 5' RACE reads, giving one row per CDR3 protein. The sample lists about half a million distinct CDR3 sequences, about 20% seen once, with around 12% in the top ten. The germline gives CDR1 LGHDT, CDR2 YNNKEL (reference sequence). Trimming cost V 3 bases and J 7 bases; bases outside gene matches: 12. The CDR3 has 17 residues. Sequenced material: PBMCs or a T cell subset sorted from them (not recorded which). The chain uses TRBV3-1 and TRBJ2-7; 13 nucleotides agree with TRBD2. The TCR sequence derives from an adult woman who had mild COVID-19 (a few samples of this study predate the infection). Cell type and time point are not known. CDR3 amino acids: CASSHLGLAGASREQYF. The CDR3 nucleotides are TGTGCCAGCAGCCACCTCGGACTAGCGGGGGCTTCGCGGGAGCAGTACTTC.